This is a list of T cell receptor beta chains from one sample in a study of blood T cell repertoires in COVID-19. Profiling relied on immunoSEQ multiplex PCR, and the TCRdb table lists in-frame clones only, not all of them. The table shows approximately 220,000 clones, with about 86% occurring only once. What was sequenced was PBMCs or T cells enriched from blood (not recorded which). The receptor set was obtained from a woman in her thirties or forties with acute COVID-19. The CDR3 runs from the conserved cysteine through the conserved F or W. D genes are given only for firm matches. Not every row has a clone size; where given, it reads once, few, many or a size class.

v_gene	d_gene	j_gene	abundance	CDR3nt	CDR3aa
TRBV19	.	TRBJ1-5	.	TGTGCCAGTAGTACCCAGGGGACGAATCAGCCCCAGCATTTT	CASSTQGTNQPQHF
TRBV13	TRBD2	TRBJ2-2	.	TGTGCCAGCAGCCTGCTAGCGGGTGGGACCGGGGAGCTGTTTTTT	CASSLLAGGTGELFF
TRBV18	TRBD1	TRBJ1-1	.	TGTGCCAGCTCACCATGGACAGGGAAGAACACTGAAGCTTTCTTT	CASSPWTGKNTEAFF
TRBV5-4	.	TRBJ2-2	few	TGTGCCAGCAGCCGACAGGAGGCGAACACCGGGGAGCTGTTTTTT	CASSRQEANTGELFF
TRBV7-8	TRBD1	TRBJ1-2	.	TGTGCCAGCAGCTTATTCGGTCAGGGGGCAGATGGCTACACCTTC	CASSLFGQGADGYTF
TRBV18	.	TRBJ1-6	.	TGTGCCAGCTCACCTCGGACAGATTTTAGCCATTTCCACTTT	CASSPRTDFSHFHF
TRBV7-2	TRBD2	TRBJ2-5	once	TGTGCCAGCAGCCTCCGGACTAGCGGGACGCGGGGAGAGACCCAGTACTTC	CASSLRTSGTRGETQYF
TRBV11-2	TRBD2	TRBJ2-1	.	TGTGCCAGCAGCTTCCCGAGCGGGAGTTACAATGAGCAGTTCTTC	CASSFPSGSYNEQFF
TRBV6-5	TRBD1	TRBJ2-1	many	TGTGCCAGCAGTTATGGCAGGGGGCTCAATGAGCAGTTCTTC	CASSYGRGLNEQFF
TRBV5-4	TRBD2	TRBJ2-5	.	TGTGCCAGCAGCTTGGGTGCTAGCGGGAGGGGGGAGACCCAGTACTTC	CASSLGASGRGETQYF
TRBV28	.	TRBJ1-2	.	TGTGCCAGCAGTTTAACAGGGCCGGAGGGCTACACCTTC	CASSLTGPEGYTF
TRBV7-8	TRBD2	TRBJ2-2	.	TGTGCCAGCAGCTTAGGCACTAGCGGGGGCCACACCGGGGAGCTGTTTTTT	CASSLGTSGGHTGELFF
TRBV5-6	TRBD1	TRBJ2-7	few	TGTGCCAGCAGCTCCTACGGACAGGGAGGTTTCGAGCAGTACTTC	CASSSYGQGGFEQYF
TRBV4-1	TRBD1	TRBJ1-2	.	TGCGCCAGCAGCCACCCGGGACAGGGGGACTATGGCTACACCTTC	CASSHPGQGDYGYTF
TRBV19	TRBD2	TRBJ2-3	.	TGTGCCAGTAGTATAGATCTGGGGCTAGCGGGTGGAACAGATACGCAGTATTTT	CASSIDLGLAGGTDTQYF
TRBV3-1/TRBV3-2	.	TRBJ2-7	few	TGTGCCAGCAGCCAAGTAGCTAGGCGCAACTCCTACGAGCAGTACTTC	CASSQVARRNSYEQYF
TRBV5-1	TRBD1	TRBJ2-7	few	TGCGCCAGCAGCTTTGGTTTAACAGGGGGCGGCGAGCAGTACTTC	CASSFGLTGGGEQYF
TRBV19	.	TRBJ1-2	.	TGTGCCAGTCGGGGAGGCAGGACTAACTATGGCTACACCTTC	CASRGGRTNYGYTF
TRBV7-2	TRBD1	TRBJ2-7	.	TGTGCCAGCAGCTCTAGAGGGACAGTAGTCTACGAGCAGTACTTC	CASSSRGTVVYEQYF
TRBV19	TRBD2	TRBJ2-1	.	TGTGCCAGTATGGCCGGGACTAGCGGAGAGGATGAGCAGTTCTTC	CASMAGTSGEDEQFF
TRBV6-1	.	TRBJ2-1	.	TGTGCCAGCAGTGAAAATAGCCTCACTTCCTACAATGAGCAGTTCTTC	CASSENSLTSYNEQFF
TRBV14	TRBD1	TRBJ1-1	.	TGTGCCAGCAGCCAAGTTGGGTCAGGGGGAAAAGAAGCTTTCTTT	CASSQVGSGGKEAFF
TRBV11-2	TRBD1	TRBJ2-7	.	TGTGCCAGCAGCCTAGACAGGGGTTACGAGCAGTACTTC	CASSLDRGYEQYF
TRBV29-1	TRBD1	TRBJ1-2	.	TGCAGCGTTGACGGACAGGGGATGAAAGATGGCTACACCTTC	CSVDGQGMKDGYTF
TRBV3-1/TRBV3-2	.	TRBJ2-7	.	TGTGCCAGCAGCCTGGACAGCACTACGAAGCAGTACTTC	CASSLDSTTKQYF
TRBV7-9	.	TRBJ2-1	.	TGTGCCAGCAGCTTAGCGGGGGGTAGGCCCTACAATGAGCAGTTCTTC	CASSLAGGRPYNEQFF
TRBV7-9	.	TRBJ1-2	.	TGTGCCAGCAGCCCGGCGGGGGGCTTTGGCTACACCTTC	CASSPAGGFGYTF
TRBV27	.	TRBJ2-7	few	TGTGCCAGCAGTTCCCCTACCCGGGACCACGGGGGTGAGCAGTACTTC	CASSSPTRDHGGEQYF
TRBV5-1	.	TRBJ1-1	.	TGCGCCAGCAGCGCGATCCCTGTGGGGGCCGTCAACACTGAAGCTTTCTTT	CASSAIPVGAVNTEAFF
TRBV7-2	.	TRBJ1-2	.	TGTGCCAGCAGACGACAGTTATATGGCTACACCTTC	CASRRQLYGYTF
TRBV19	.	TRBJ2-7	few	TGTGCCAGTAGTAAAGAGACAGGATTGGCCCTGGAAGAGCAGTACTTC	CASSKETGLALEEQYF
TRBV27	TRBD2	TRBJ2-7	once	TGTGCCAGCAGTTTCTCGGGACTAGCGGGAGGGCTGAGTTCCTACGAGCAGTACTTC	CASSFSGLAGGLSSYEQYF
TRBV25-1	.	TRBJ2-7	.	TGTGCCAGCAGTGAGGGGCTACGACTCCATACGGACGAGCAGTACTTC	CASSEGLRLHTDEQYF
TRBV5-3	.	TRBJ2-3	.	TGTGCCAGAAGGAGGACTCTTCGGACGCAGTATTTT	CARRRTLRTQYF
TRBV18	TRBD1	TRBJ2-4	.	TGTGCCAGCTCACCAAGAGGGGGCCCGCTAGCCAAAAACATTCAGTACTTC	CASSPRGGPLAKNIQYF
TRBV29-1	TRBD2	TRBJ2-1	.	TGCAGCGTTGAAGAACTAGCGGGAGACAATGAGCAGTTCTTC	CSVEELAGDNEQFF
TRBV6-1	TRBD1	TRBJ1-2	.	TGTGCCAGCAGTGAAACAGGGGGGGTCTATGGCTACACCTTC	CASSETGGVYGYTF
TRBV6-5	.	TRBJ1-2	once	TGTGCCAGCAGTTACGCGGGGGGGATCGGCTATGGCTACACCTTC	CASSYAGGIGYGYTF
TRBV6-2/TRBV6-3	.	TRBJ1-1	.	TGTGCCAGCAGTTACCCTGGGACTGGGGCGGACACTGAAGCTTTCTTT	CASSYPGTGADTEAFF
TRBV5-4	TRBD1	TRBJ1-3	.	TGTGCCAGCAGCATACAGGGGGTCGGAAACACCATATATTTT	CASSIQGVGNTIYF
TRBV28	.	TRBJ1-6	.	TGTGCCAGCAGTTACATCGATTCACCCCTCCACTTT	CASSYIDSPLHF
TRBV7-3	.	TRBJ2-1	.	TGTGCCAGCAGCCCCGGTCGCTACAATGAGCAGTTCTTC	CASSPGRYNEQFF
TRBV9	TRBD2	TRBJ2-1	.	TGTGCCAGCAGCTTAGGGGCTAGCGGGACCTACAATGAGCAGTTCTTC	CASSLGASGTYNEQFF
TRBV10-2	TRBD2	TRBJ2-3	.	TGCGCCAGCAAGGCACTAGCGGGAGTAGATACGCAGTATTTT	CASKALAGVDTQYF
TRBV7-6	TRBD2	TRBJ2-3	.	TGTGCCAGCAGCTCCTCCCGACTAGCGGGCACAGATACGCAGTATTTT	CASSSSRLAGTDTQYF
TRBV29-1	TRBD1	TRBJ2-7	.	TGCAGCGGCGGACAGGTTTACGAGCAGTACTTC	CSGGQVYEQYF
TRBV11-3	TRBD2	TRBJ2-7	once	TGTGCCAGCAGCCTCCTTCGGACTAGTTTCCACGAGCAGTACTTC	CASSLLRTSFHEQYF
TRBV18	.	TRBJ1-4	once	TGTGCCAGCTCACCGAGAGGCGGGGAAAAACTGTTTTTT	CASSPRGGEKLFF
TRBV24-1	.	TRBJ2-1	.	TGTGCCACCAGTGATTTGGGGACTGGAAGCAATGAGCAGTTCTTC	CATSDLGTGSNEQFF
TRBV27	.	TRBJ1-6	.	TGTGCCAGCAGGGGAGGGTCCTATAATTCACCCCTCCACTTT	CASRGGSYNSPLHF
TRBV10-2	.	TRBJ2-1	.	TGCGCCAGCAGTGAGACTCTAGCAAATGAGCAGTTCTTC	CASSETLANEQFF
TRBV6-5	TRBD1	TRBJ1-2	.	TGTGCCAGCAGTTACACAGGGGGCGAAGGCTATGGCTACACCTTC	CASSYTGGEGYGYTF
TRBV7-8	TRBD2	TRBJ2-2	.	TGTGCCAGCAGCTTAACGGCTAGCGGGAAACCAATTGGGGAGCTGTTTTTT	CASSLTASGKPIGELFF
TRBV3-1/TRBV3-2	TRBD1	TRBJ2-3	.	TGTGCCAGCAGCCGTGGACAGGGGGCTACAGATACGCAGTATTTT	CASSRGQGATDTQYF
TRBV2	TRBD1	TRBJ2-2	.	TGTGCCAGCCGTCGGACAGGGGTACCCGGGGAGCTGTTTTTT	CASRRTGVPGELFF